The clone carrying this TCR beta chain was observed once. The record originates from a study of CD8 T cells in Susac syndrome. Roughly 0.45 to 1 ug RNA was reverse transcribed with random hexamers. TCRdb itself ran the immunoSEQ multiplex PCR reads through MiXCR, one entry per CDR3 protein. Of about 400,000 distinct CDR3 sequences detected, roughly 85% appear once; the ten largest clones hold 0.09% to 0.15%. The CDR3 totals 14 residues. The ends were cut back, 2 bases at V and 0 bases at J, with 8 bases in the middle. Germline V gene lookup returns CDR1 SGHRS and CDR2 YFSETQ. This rearrangement joins TRBV5-1 to TRBJ1-1; tentatively, D is TRBD1 (5 bases). The source is a human donor with multiple sclerosis. The sequenced sample was CD8+ T cells from PBMCs. The CDR3 loop is CASSLRQMNTEAFF. The DNA for the CDR3 is TGCGCCAGCAGCTTAAGACAGATGAACACTGAAGCTTTCTTT.